A single sample gave rise to the 11 T cell receptor beta chains below, sequenced in a study of high-grade serous ovarian cancer treatment subgroups. The tumor samples were collected prior to definitive surgery or chemotherapy. Assay used: immunoSEQ multiplex PCR; TCRdb lists only in-frame clones, some missing. Of some 4,200 clones in the sample, about 78% were seen once. Sequenced: tumor tissue. Every receptor here comes from a human donor with high-grade serous ovarian cancer.

The chain recombines TRBV18 with TRBJ2-4; no reliable D call. This CDR3 comprises 15 residues. Germline V CDR1 and CDR2: KGHSH, LQKENI. Trimming took off 4 bases at V and 1 base at J, with 11 bases between the two ends. The CDR3 nucleotides are TGTGCCAGCTCACTGCCCCTCGGGGCCAAAAACATTCAGTACTTC. It is translated as CASSLPLGAKNIQYF. The whole variable domain, filled in from reference TRBV18 and TRBJ2-4, reads NAGVMQNPRHLVRRRGQEARLRCSPMKGHSHVYWYRQLPEEGLKFMVYLQKENIIDESGMPKERFSAEFPKEGPSILRIQQVVRGDSAAYFCASSLPLGAKNIQYFGAGTRLSVL.

The V and J genes are TRBV18 and TRBJ1-1; tentative D call: TRBD1 (6 bases). CDR1 and CDR2 (germline): KGHSH, LQKENI. The CDR3 has 15 residues. V lost 2 bases and J lost 3, with 13 bases in between. In DNA form, the CDR3 reads TGTGCCAGCTCACCATGGGGGGGCCTCCACACTGAAGCTTTCTTT. It specifies CASSPWGGLHTEAFF.

The CDR3 nucleotides are TGTGCCAGCAGCCGACCGGGACTAGTCGCAGATACGCAGTATTTT. Translation: CASSRPGLVADTQYF. The J gene is TRBJ2-3, the V gene TRBV4-2, with 8 bases aligning to TRBD2. The CDR3 has 15 amino acids. The junction had 7 bases not matched to a gene; V was cut back by 4 bases and J by 4 bases. The V gene's germline CDR1 is LGHNA and CDR2 YNFKEQ.

The chain combines TRBV2 with TRBJ1-5, with 8 bases that match TRBD1. The CDR3 spans 15 residues. Germline V gene sequence: CDR1 SNHLY, CDR2 FYNNEI. The J segment lost 4 bases and the V segment lost 3 bases, leaving 5 bases of the junction unmatched. CDR3 nucleotides: TGTGCCAGCAGTGATAACAGGGGGTCAAATCAGCCCCAGCATTTT. Translated: CASSDNRGSNQPQHF.

This clone has only one observation. The chain uses TRBV30 and TRBJ1-6; D remains unclear. Germline CDR1 reads GTSNPN; CDR2 reads SVGIG (reference sequence). The CDR3 totals 13 residues. Trimming stripped 2 bases from V and 7 bases from J, with 9 bases between. The CDR3: CAWSPTPNSPLHF. The DNA of the CDR3 is TGTGCCTGGAGTCCAACCCCCAATTCACCCCTCCACTTT.

A few counts support this clone. The rearrangement joins TRBV7-2 to TRBJ2-3, with D possibly being TRBD1 or TRBD2 (5 bases each). Germline V gene lookup returns CDR1 SGHTA and CDR2 FQGNSA. This CDR3 contains 15 residues. Trimming removed 5 bases at V and 3 bases at J, with 15 bases between. CDR3 sequence (DNA): TGTGCCAGCAGCGATGGGGGTTTGGGTACAGATACGCAGTATTTT. Protein product: CASSDGGLGTDTQYF.

The chain couples TRBV29-1 to TRBJ1-2, with D perhaps TRBD1 (5 bases). This CDR3 is 11 amino acids long. Germline V gene lookup returns CDR1 SQVTM and CDR2 ANQGSEA. V was clipped by 7 bases and J by 1 base, with 7 bases between them. The CDR3 nucleotides are TGCAGCGCCGACAGTAACTATGGCTACACCTTC. Its protein product is CSADSNYGYTF.

The chain combines TRBV28 with TRBJ2-7; D not certain. The germline V gene has CDR1 MDHEN and CDR2 SYDVKM. The germline V and J ends were trimmed by 5 bases and 2 bases, with 7 bases remaining between them. The CDR3 extends over 12 amino acids. The CDR3 is CASSRRTYEQYF. The CDR3 region has the DNA TGTGCCAGCAGTCGTCGAACCTACGAGCAGTACTTC.

For this clone: This CDR3 is also generated by other DNA sequences in the sample. The V call is TRBV20-1, the J call TRBJ2-5; possibly TRBD1 for D (6 bases). This CDR3 is built from 11 residues. Trimming stripped 3 bases from V and 4 bases from J, with 6 bases between. Germline CDR1 DFQATT, CDR2 SNEGSKA (reference sequence). The CDR3 sequence: CSARDRETQYF. CDR3 in DNA: TGCAGTGCTAGGGACAGAGAGACCCAGTACTTC.

V is TRBV5-6 and J is TRBJ2-1; D is perhaps TRBD2 (6 bases). V lost 4 bases, J lost 4 bases, and 12 bases lay in between. Germline V gene sequence: CDR1 SGHDT, CDR2 YYEEEE. The CDR3 consists of 14 residues. Written as DNA, the CDR3 is TGTGCCAGCAGCGGTGGCGGGGCGTACAATGAGCAGTTCTTC. Its translation: CASSGGGAYNEQFF.

V is TRBV15 and J is TRBJ2-2; TRBD2 matches 11 bases. The CDR3 is made up of 18 amino acids. The V segment lost 3 bases and the J segment 6 bases; nucleotides outside the gene matches: 12. Per germline, CDR1 LNHNV and CDR2 YYDKDF (reference sequence). CDR3 sequence reads: CATSRKTLAGGSAGELFF. DNA of the CDR3: TGTGCCACCAGCAGGAAGACGCTAGCGGGGGGTTCGGCCGGGGAGCTGTTTTTT.